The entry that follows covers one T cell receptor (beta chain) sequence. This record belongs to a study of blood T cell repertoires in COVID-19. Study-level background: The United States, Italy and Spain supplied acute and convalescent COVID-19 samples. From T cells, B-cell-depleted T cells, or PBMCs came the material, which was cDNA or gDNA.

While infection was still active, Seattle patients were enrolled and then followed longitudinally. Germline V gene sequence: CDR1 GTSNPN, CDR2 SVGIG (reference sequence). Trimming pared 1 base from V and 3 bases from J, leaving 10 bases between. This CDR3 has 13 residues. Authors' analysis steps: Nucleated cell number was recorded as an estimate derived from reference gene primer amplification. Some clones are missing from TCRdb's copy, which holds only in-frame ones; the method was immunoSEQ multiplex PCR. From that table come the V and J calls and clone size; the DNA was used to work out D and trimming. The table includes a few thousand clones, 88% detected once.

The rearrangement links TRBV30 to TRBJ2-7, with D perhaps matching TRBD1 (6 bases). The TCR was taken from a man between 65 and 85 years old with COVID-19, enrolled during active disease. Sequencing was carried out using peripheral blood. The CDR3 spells CAWSEDSYYEQYF. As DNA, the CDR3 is TGTGCCTGGAGTGAGGACAGCTACTACGAGCAGTACTTC.